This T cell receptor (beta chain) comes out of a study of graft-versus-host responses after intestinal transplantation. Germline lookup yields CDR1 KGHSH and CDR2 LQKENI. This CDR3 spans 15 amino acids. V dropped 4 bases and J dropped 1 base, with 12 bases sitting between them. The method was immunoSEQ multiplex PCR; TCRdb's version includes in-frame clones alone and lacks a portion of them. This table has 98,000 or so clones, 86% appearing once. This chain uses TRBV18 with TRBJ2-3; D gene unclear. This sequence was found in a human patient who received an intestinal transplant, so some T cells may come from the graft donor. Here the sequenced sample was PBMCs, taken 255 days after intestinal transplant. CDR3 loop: CASSLWGWRTDTQYF. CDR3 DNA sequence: TGTGCCAGCTCACTTTGGGGTTGGCGCACAGATACGCAGTATTTT.